This is a list of T cell receptor beta chains from one sample in a study of metastatic and nonmetastatic thyroid tumors. TCRdb re-called the PCR reads with MiXCR. Among more than 70,000 clones listed, approximately 9% were seen once. Sequencing used blood. These receptors all stem from a female donor with papillary thyroid cancer or a benign thyroid nodule (not recorded which). Some clones in this sample may be carry-over from other donors' samples. Both conserved end residues are part of each CDR3. The D gene is left open where the match is weak. Some rows have no size entry. The others give once, few or many, or a class for an expanded clone.

D gene	CDR3 length	V gene	J gene	clone size	CDR3 DNA	CDR3 protein
TRBD2	16	TRBV11-2	TRBJ2-1	-	TGTGCCAGCAGCTTAGTAGCGGGAGCACTTTTCAATGAGCAGTTCTTC	CASSLVAGALFNEQFF
-	13	TRBV3-1	TRBJ1-6	many	TGTGCCAGCAGCCAAGTGGTCTCGGGAATCCTCCACTTT	CASSQVVSGILHF
-	12	TRBV12-3/TRBV12-4	TRBJ2-7	many	TGTGCCAGCAGTAACTTGGCGGACGAGCAGTACTTC	CASSNLADEQYF
TRBD1	15	TRBV3-1	TRBJ2-7	many	TGTGCCAGCAGCGCATCCGGGACAGGGGACTACGAGCAGTACTTC	CASSASGTGDYEQYF
-	15	TRBV7-9	TRBJ2-3	many	TGTGCCAGCAGCCCCCCCGAGGGGAGCACAGATACGCAGTATTTT	CASSPPEGSTDTQYF
TRBD1	12	TRBV12-3/TRBV12-4	TRBJ2-7	once	TGTGCCAGCAGGGAGGACAGGCACGAGCAGTACTTC	CASREDRHEQYF
-	11	TRBV12-3/TRBV12-4	TRBJ2-5	many	TGTGCCAGCAGTCCGGGGGAGACCCAGTACTTC	CASSPGETQYF
TRBD1	16	TRBV30	TRBJ2-7	few	TGTGCCTGGAGTCGAACCGGGACAGGGGTGAGGAACGAGCAGTACTTC	CAWSRTGTGVRNEQYF
-	15	TRBV30	TRBJ2-2	-	TGTGCCTGGAGTCTACAGGGCAGGGACACCGGGGAGCTGTTTTTT	CAWSLQGRDTGELFF
TRBD1	16	TRBV5-8	TRBJ2-7	many	TGTGCCAGCAGCTCGGGGACAGGGACATATCGCGACGAGCAGTACTTC	CASSSGTGTYRDEQYF
TRBD2	16	TRBV5-1	TRBJ2-2	many	TGCGCCAGCAGCTTGACTAGCGGGGGGCATACCGGGGAGCTGTTTTTT	CASSLTSGGHTGELFF
-	20	TRBV28	TRBJ1-5	-	TGTGCCAGCAGTTTATACTTCTCCGGGACGGGGCGTTATAGCAATCAGCCCCAGCATTTT	CASSLYFSGTGRYSNQPQHF
TRBD2	16	TRBV11-1	TRBJ2-3	many	TGTGCCAGCACTAAAGACAACGGGGGGAATACAGATACGCAGTATTTT	CASTKDNGGNTDTQYF
TRBD1	14	TRBV30	TRBJ1-5	-	TGTGCCTGGATGGACGGGCAGGGGGATCAGCCCCAGCATTTT	CAWMDGQGDQPQHF
-	19	TRBV13	TRBJ1-6	once	TGTGCCAGCACCTCCTGGGTGGGGACCCGTCAGTCGAACAATTCACCCCTCCACTTT	CASTSWVGTRQSNNSPLHF
-	16	TRBV5-1	TRBJ2-1	many	TGCGCCAGCAGCTTGGACTCTCCCCGATCCTACAATGAGCAGTTCTTC	CASSLDSPRSYNEQFF
-	16	TRBV3-1	TRBJ1-2	few	TGTGCCAGCAGCCAAGAGGGTAGGCGGGGGACCTATGGCTACACCTTC	CASSQEGRRGTYGYTF
TRBD1	16	TRBV5-1	TRBJ1-5	many	TGCGCCAGCAGCTTGGAGGGACAGGGAAACAATCAGCCCCAGCATTTT	CASSLEGQGNNQPQHF
-	13	TRBV5-6	TRBJ1-2	-	TGTGCCAGCAGACCAGGGTTCGGCTATGGCTACACCTTC	CASRPGFGYGYTF
-	14	TRBV6-1	TRBJ1-5	many	TGTGCCAGCAGTGTCCAATATAGCAATCAGCCCCAGCATTTT	CASSVQYSNQPQHF
-	14	TRBV10-3	TRBJ2-1	many	TGTGCCACCGGTGGGGGTGTTGGGTACAATGAGCAGTTCTTC	CATGGGVGYNEQFF
TRBD1	16	TRBV5-1	TRBJ2-1	many	TGCGCCAGCAGCTTGAATACAGGGGGCTCCTACAATGAGCAGTTCTTC	CASSLNTGGSYNEQFF